This T cell receptor (beta chain) was obtained from a study of CD8+ T cells in alopecia areata (dated by TCRdb to about 2018). Describing the broader study: Treated patients were enrolled in an open-label pilot trial of oral tofacitinib at 5 to 10 mg twice daily for moderate-to-severe alopecia areata. Tofacitinib was given for 6 to 18 months, followed by 6 months of follow-up off drug to assess delayed response and recurrence. The SALT score, which quantifies the percentage of affected scalp surface area, was used to measure disease severity in treated patients. The study used high-throughput TCRbeta sequencing to examine T cell clonal expansion in alopecia areata, in both the C3H/HeJ mouse model and human patients. Human TCRbeta sequencing covered scalp tissue and sorted CD4+ and CD8+ peripheral blood T cells from patchy and totalis/universalis alopecia areata patients and healthy controls. Biopsies were taken from tofacitinib-treated patients at baseline and at 4 and 24 weeks of treatment, and a later scalp biopsy was taken in several of the tofacitinib-treated patients. Clonality in the scalp was compared among normal scalp (n=4), patchy alopecia areata scalp (n=8), and alopecia totalis/universalis scalp (n=8). The RNA source kit depended on sample type: the PAXgene miRNA kit for fixed scalp, the miRNeasy kit for PBMCs, and the RNeasy kit for mouse skin. Amplification of TCRbeta CDR3 regions was done by immunoSEQ multiplex PCR using 35 Vbeta forward primers and 13 Jbeta reverse primers. Broader findings and caveats from the paper: Shared TCR sequences between patients were less evident than in mice, which may be partly attributable to HLA diversity in the patient population. Because the treated cohort was small and included a single nonresponder, larger studies are needed to assess links between baseline CD8+ expansion and response. Scalp TCR repertoire analysis is complicated because resident alphabeta T cells in normal human skin are also sequenced, whereas mouse skin is dominated by gammadelta T cells. Tofacitinib significantly lowered scalp clonality and the number of expanded CD8+ clones among the top 100 scalp clones. During tofacitinib treatment, many expanded lesional clones stuck around in both scalp and blood, and this persistence may partly explain why relapse happens after treatment is stopped. Compared with normal scalp, lesional scalp had higher clonality and more expanded CD8+ clones, particularly in alopecia totalis/universalis, a pattern that suggests antigenic drive.

The library was obtained by the immunoSEQ multiplex PCR assay. RNA was extracted from all samples and reverse transcribed into cDNA, which served as template for TCR sequencing. First-strand cDNA was synthesized with SuperScript III using a 2:1 mix of oligo-dT and random hexamers. A synthetic immune receptor repertoire was used to gauge amplification bias, and whatever bias remained was removed computationally. Processing in the source paper ran as follows. After raw reads were preprocessed to remove errors, the CDR3 was defined following IMGT conventions as running from the conserved cysteine to phenylalanine. Clonality was computed as 1 minus the Shannon entropy, with the entropy normalized by log2 of the number of productive unique TCRs. Whether each scalp clone was CD4 or CD8 was inferred by checking scalp TCRbeta sequences against the CD4 and CD8 repertoires from sorted blood. TCRdb took over this immuneACCESS table, retaining in-frame rearrangements with V and J assigned. Such tables are incomplete; in checked studies, under half of the missing clones stem from an unresolved V gene, and the remainder is unexplained. V, J and clone size are taken as reported in that table, and D and trimming were inferred from the DNA itself. This sample lists 200,000 to 250,000 clones; 35% to 40% were detected once. Of the sample, 0.48% is held by the ten largest clones.

The CDR3 spans 15 residues, from the cysteine through the phenylalanine. The retained sequence is limited to the CDR3, 45 bases, with the frame set at the first base. Relative to germline, V is missing 1 base and J is missing 4 bases, with 3 bases of the junction outside any gene match. The germline V gene encodes CDR1 SGHRS and CDR2 YFSETQ. As to this clone: Its antigen has not been determined. Base-call qualities are not available, and no considerably larger clone is one nucleotide away.

The intended sense of this specimen's treatment or condition label: oral pan-JAK inhibitor, 5-10 mg twice daily. Peripheral blood and lesional scalp punch biopsies were obtained from patients with alopecia areata. PBMCs were separated by density centrifugation and stained for CD3, CD4 and CD8, after which CD4+ and CD8+ T cells were sorted on a FACSAria. Sequencing used CD4+ T cells sorted from blood, obtained around week 30, from a patient treated with tofacitinib. This TCR derives from a human donor with alopecia areata. The sequence is built from TRBV5-1 and TRBJ1-4; 8 central bases correspond to TRBD1. Read as DNA, the sequence is TGCGCCAGCAGCTTGTCGACAGGGGATAATGAAAAACTGTTTTTT. Its amino acids are CASSLSTGDNEKLFF.